Below, 25 T cell receptor beta chains from the same sample are listed, as sequenced in a study of OX40 agonist ivuxolimab in advanced cancers. TCRdb's copy holds only in-frame clones and misses some; the assay was immunoSEQ multiplex PCR. This sample has tens of thousands of clones, with approximately 90% found just once. Sequences were derived from CD4+ or CD8+ T cells sorted from blood, sampled in a trial of the OX40 agonist ivuxolimab. The receptors here all came from an adult with an advanced solid tumor such as melanoma, head and neck, liver or kidney cancer.

This chain uses TRBV28 with TRBJ2-3; the match to TRBD2 covers 9 bases. The CDR3 has 15 residues. From germline, CDR1 is MDHEN and CDR2 SYDVKM. With 5 bases clipped from V and 5 bases from J, the junction kept 8 bases outside the gene matches. CDR3 in DNA: TGTGCCAGCAGTGGTATAGCGGGAGCCCTAGATACGCAGTATTTT. Amino acid sequence: CASSGIAGALDTQYF.

In its sample, this clone was seen once. The chain employs TRBV2 and TRBJ2-5; 16 bases map to TRBD2. Germline-derived CDR1 and CDR2 are SNHLY and FYNNEI. J lost 5 bases, V lost 5 bases, and 2 bases had no gene match. The CDR3 is 15 amino acids. CDR3 in DNA: TGTGCCAGCAGTCCGGGACTAGCGGGAGGGGAGACCCAGTACTTC. It codes for CASSPGLAGGETQYF.

This clone came up once. V is TRBV4-2 and J is TRBJ2-4, with TRBD1 matching 7 bases. The CDR3 runs to 16 residues. Germline CDR1 is LGHNA and CDR2 is YNFKEQ. Losses at the gene ends were 0 bases for V and 0 bases for J; bases not matched to a gene: 2. CDR3 sequence: CASSQETGVAKNIQYF. CDR3 sequence (DNA): TGTGCCAGCAGCCAAGAAACAGGGGTAGCCAAAAACATTCAGTACTTC.

CDR3 amino acids: CASSLFHSRTRELFF. The DNA of the CDR3 is TGCGCCAGCAGCTTGTTTCATTCGAGGACCCGGGAGCTGTTTTTT. The chain joins TRBV5-1 to TRBJ2-2; D gene unclear. In germline, CDR1 is SGHRS, CDR2 YFSETQ. The germline V and J ends were trimmed by 1 base and 9 bases, with 16 bases remaining between them. This CDR3 is 15 amino acids long.

The J gene is TRBJ2-1, the V gene TRBV7-2; D remains ambiguous. CDR1 and CDR2 from the germline V gene are SGHTA and FQGNSA. V was trimmed by 7 bases and J by 5 bases, leaving 6 bases between them. This CDR3 region has 11 residues. The DNA for the CDR3 is TGTGCCAGCACCCTCGACAATGAGCAGTTCTTC. This encodes CASTLDNEQFF.

The rearrangement links TRBV4-1 to TRBJ2-5; 10 bases line up with TRBD1. TRBJ2-7 matches the DNA end more closely, so the J call is doubtful. Germline CDR1 is MGHRA and CDR2 is YSYEKL. The CDR3 is 14 amino acids. The CDR3 DNA is TGCGCCAGCAGCCAAGATGGGACAGGGGACGAGCAGTACTTC. Protein: CASSQDGTGDEQYF.

The rearrangement links TRBV9 to TRBJ2-1; TRBD2 is a possible D gene (6 bases). The CDR3 has 13 amino acids. Germline CDR1 SGDLS, CDR2 YYNGEE. The germline V and J ends were trimmed by 0 bases and 8 bases, with 9 bases remaining between them. CDR3 coding DNA: TGTGCCAGCAGCGTAGACCGCGGGGATGAGCAGTTCTTC. It is translated as CASSVDRGDEQFF.

The rearrangement uses TRBV5-1 and TRBJ1-2, with TRBD1 matching 8 bases. The CDR3 runs to 14 residues. V gave up 2 bases and J gave up 6 bases; unmatched junction bases: 6. Germline CDR1 and CDR2: SGHRS and YFSETQ. The CDR3 here is CASSLDGRGHGYTF. In DNA, the CDR3 is TGCGCCAGCAGCTTAGACGGCAGGGGGCATGGCTACACCTTC.

In DNA, the CDR3 is TGTGCCAGCAGCTTGATCGGTGGTATGGGCCCCTTGGATGAGCAGTTCTTC. It yields the protein CASSLIGGMGPLDEQFF. This chain uses TRBV7-9 with TRBJ2-1; the D is unclear. From germline, CDR1 is SEHNR and CDR2 FQNEAQ (reference sequence). The CDR3 loop spans 17 amino acids. V lost 3 bases, J lost 8 bases, and 23 bases lay in between.

This clone has only one observation. The gene calls are TRBV7-8 and TRBJ1-2; tentatively, D is TRBD1 (5 bases). The CDR3 loop spans 14 amino acids. V was shortened by 2 bases and J by 3 bases, with 10 bases between the two germline ends. Per germline, CDR1 SGHVS and CDR2 FQNEAQ. The chain's CDR3 is CASSLRGEYYGYTF. The CDR3 DNA follows: TGTGCCAGCAGCTTAAGGGGCGAGTACTATGGCTACACCTTC.

This sequence joins TRBV30 and TRBJ2-1; 9 bases agree with TRBD1. After removal of 7 bases from V and 7 bases from J, the junction contained 5 bases not matched to a gene. CDR3 length: 12 amino acids. Germline assignment: CDR1 GTSNPN and CDR2 SVGIG (reference sequence). As DNA, the CDR3 is TGTGCCTCACAACAGGGGGCGAATGAGCAGTTCTTC. Translating it yields CASQQGANEQFF. The full variable domain, in which reference TRBV30 and TRBJ2-1 provide the parts outside the CDR3, is SQTIHQWPATLVQPVGSPLSLECTVEGTSNPNLYWYRQAAGRGLQLLFYSVGIGQISSEVPQNLSASRPQDRQFILSSKKLLLSDSGFYLCASQQGANEQFFGPGTRLTVL.

The chain is built from TRBV9 and TRBJ2-5, with D tentatively TRBD1 (7 bases). CDR3 length: 16 residues. Trimming removed 6 bases from V and 4 bases from J, with 22 bases in between. The germline gives CDR1 SGDLS, CDR2 YYNGEE. The CDR3 DNA sequence: TGTGCCAGCACGTCCCGAGGGGGCGGGATCGGAGAGACCCAGTACTTC. This encodes CASTSRGGGIGETQYF. The whole variable domain, remainder taken from reference TRBV9 and TRBJ2-5, is DSGVTQTPKHLITATGQRVTLRCSPRSGDLSVYWYQQSLDQGLQFLIQYYNGEERAKGNILERFSAQQFPDLHSELNLSSLELGDSALYFCASTSRGGGIGETQYFGPGTRLLVL.

The genes are TRBV6-9 and TRBJ1-1; weak D call: TRBD1 (6 bases). The length of the CDR3 is 14 residues. V lost 4 bases to trimming and J lost 3 bases, with 12 bases between them. In germline, CDR1 is MNHGY, CDR2 SVAAGI. CDR3 bases: TGTGCCAGCAGTTTTCACCGGACAGACACTGAAGCTTTCTTT. Protein product: CASSFHRTDTEAFF.

The chain joins TRBV30 to TRBJ2-5; 13 nucleotides align to TRBD2. This CDR3 has 15 amino acids. CDR1 is GTSNPN, CDR2 SVGIG, per germline (reference sequence). The V and J ends lost 5 bases and 5 bases, in that order; junction bases with no gene match: 8. As DNA, the CDR3 is TGTGCCTGGGCCGGGACTAGCGGGACGCGGGAGACCCAGTACTTC. This sequence encodes CAWAGTSGTRETQYF.

The V gene is TRBV30, the J gene TRBJ2-1; TRBD2 matches 8 bases. V gave up 6 bases and J gave up 3 bases; unmatched junction bases: 7. CDR3 length equals 14 residues. In germline, CDR1 is GTSNPN, CDR2 SVGIG (reference sequence). CDR3 sequence (DNA): TGTGCCTGCCTGCTAGCGGGCGGCTACAATGAGCAGTTCTTC. It yields the protein CACLLAGGYNEQFF.

This rearrangement joins TRBV9 to TRBJ1-3, with D hard to call. Germline CDR1 is SGDLS and CDR2 is YYNGEE. V lost 0 bases and J lost 3, with 7 bases in between. CDR3 size: 14 residues. The CDR3 protein is CASSVGGDGNTIYF. The CDR3 nucleotides read TGTGCCAGCAGCGTAGGCGGGGATGGAAACACCATATATTTT.

This sequence joins TRBV9 and TRBJ1-1; D is perhaps TRBD1 (6 bases). Germline V gene sequence: CDR1 SGDLS, CDR2 YYNGEE. Trimming pared 4 bases from V and 1 base from J, leaving 11 bases between. The CDR3 loop spans 14 amino acids. As DNA, the CDR3 is TGTGCCAGCAGCCCAGGGGATTCGAACACTGAAGCTTTCTTT. It encodes CASSPGDSNTEAFF.

The chain recombines TRBV5-6 with TRBJ1-1; D call uncertain. The V end was cut by 6 bases, the J end by 1 base, with 19 bases between. In germline, CDR1 is SGHDT, CDR2 YYEEEE. This CDR3 has 16 residues. The CDR3 reads CASNPTPGRSNTEAFF. The CDR3 DNA sequence: TGTGCCAGCAACCCTACCCCCGGGCGGTCGAACACTGAAGCTTTCTTT.

The chain carries TRBV19 and TRBJ2-2; maybe TRBD2 (6 bases). This CDR3 region has 15 residues. CDR1 is LNHDA and CDR2 is SQIVND in the germline V gene (reference sequence). Trimming left V 3 bases short and J 1 base short, with 9 bases between. Here the CDR3 DNA reads TGTGCCAGTAGTATTGGAGGGGAGAACACCGGGGAGCTGTTTTTT. Translating it yields CASSIGGENTGELFF.

The count of this clone is one. The rearrangement joins TRBV29-1 to TRBJ1-3; tentative D call: TRBD1 (6 bases). The germline V gene encodes CDR1 SQVTM and CDR2 ANQGSEA. The CDR3 has 14 residues. V was clipped by 4 bases and J by 4 bases, with 14 bases between them. In DNA form, the CDR3 reads TGCAGCGTTGTGACGGGGGCTAAGGGAAACACCATATATTTT. It encodes CSVVTGAKGNTIYF.

J is TRBJ1-2 and V is TRBV28; 7 bases are shared with TRBD1. With V trimmed by 4 bases and J by 8 bases, 16 bases remained unmatched. The germline V gene has CDR1 MDHEN and CDR2 SYDVKM. The CDR3 consists of 16 residues. The CDR3 DNA sequence: TGTGCCAGCAGTTATGACAGGGAGCCTGTATATGAAGGCTACACCTTC. Protein: CASSYDREPVYEGYTF.

The rearrangement uses TRBV11-2 and TRBJ2-3; TRBD2 might be the D (5 bases). Germline V gene sequence: CDR1 SGHAT, CDR2 FQNNGV. V was pared by 2 bases and J by 2 bases, with 11 bases between. CDR3 length: 15 amino acids. The CDR3 DNA is TGTGCCAGCAGCTTATTATCCGGGAACACAGATACGCAGTATTTT. Its protein is CASSLLSGNTDTQYF.

This clone was seen more than once but under ten times. Here the CDR3 DNA reads TGTGCCAGCAGCTTGACTCCCTACGAGCAGTACGTC. The encoded protein is CASSLTPYEQYV. The chain carries TRBV7-3 and TRBJ2-7; D gene unclear. The CDR3 is 12 amino acids. CDR1 and CDR2 (germline): SGHTA, FQGTGA. Trimming pared 3 bases from V and 2 bases from J, leaving 5 bases between.

The chain combines TRBV7-6 with TRBJ1-1; maybe TRBD1 (5 bases). This CDR3 contains 14 residues. V was pared by 1 base and J by 5 bases, with 11 bases between. Germline V gene data show CDR1 as SGHVS and CDR2 as FNYEAQ. CDR3 nucleotides: TGTGCCAGCAGCTTAGGGCTGGGGGGGACTGAAGCTTTCTTT. This translates into CASSLGLGGTEAFF.

The count of this clone is one. This sequence joins TRBV18 and TRBJ2-5; D unclear. The CDR3 extends over 14 amino acids. The V end lost 4 bases, the J end lost 0 bases, and 9 bases lay between the germline ends. From germline, CDR1 is KGHSH and CDR2 LQKENI. CDR3: CASSLSDNQETQYF. Written as DNA, the CDR3 is TGTGCCAGCTCACTGTCCGATAACCAAGAGACCCAGTACTTC.